Given below is one T cell receptor beta chain in context. These data belong to a study of T cells after yellow fever vaccination. Trimming stripped 8 bases from V and 0 bases from J, with 10 bases between. This CDR3 contains 13 residues. TCRdb ran MiXCR on the 5' RACE reads and lists one entry per CDR3 protein. The repertoire includes roughly 180,000 distinct CDR3 sequences, approximately 6.2% of them detected once, and less than 3% sits in the top ten. The sequence was obtained from a man between 18 and 35 years old who received the YFV17D yellow fever vaccine. The specimen comprised CD4+ T cells sorted from PBMCs, sampled on the day of the first yellow fever vaccination. J is TRBJ1-1 and V is TRBV12-3 or TRBV12-4, with D maybe TRBD1 (6 bases). The CDR3 protein is CASGDRMNTEAFF. The CDR3 coding sequence is TGTGCCAGCGGAGACAGGATGAACACTGAAGCTTTCTTT.